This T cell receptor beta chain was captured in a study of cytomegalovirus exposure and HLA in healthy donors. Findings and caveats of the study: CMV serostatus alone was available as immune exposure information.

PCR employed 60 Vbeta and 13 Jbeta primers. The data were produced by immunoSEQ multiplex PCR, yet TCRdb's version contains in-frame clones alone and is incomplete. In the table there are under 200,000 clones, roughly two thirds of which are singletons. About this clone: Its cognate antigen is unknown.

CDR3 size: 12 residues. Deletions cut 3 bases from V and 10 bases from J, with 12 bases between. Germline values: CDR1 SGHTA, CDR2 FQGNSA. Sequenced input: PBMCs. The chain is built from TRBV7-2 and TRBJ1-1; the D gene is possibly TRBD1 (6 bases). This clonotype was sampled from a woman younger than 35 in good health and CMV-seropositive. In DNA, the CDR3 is TGTGCCAGCAGCTTCTACGAGACAGGAGCTTTCTTT. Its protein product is CASSFYETGAFF.